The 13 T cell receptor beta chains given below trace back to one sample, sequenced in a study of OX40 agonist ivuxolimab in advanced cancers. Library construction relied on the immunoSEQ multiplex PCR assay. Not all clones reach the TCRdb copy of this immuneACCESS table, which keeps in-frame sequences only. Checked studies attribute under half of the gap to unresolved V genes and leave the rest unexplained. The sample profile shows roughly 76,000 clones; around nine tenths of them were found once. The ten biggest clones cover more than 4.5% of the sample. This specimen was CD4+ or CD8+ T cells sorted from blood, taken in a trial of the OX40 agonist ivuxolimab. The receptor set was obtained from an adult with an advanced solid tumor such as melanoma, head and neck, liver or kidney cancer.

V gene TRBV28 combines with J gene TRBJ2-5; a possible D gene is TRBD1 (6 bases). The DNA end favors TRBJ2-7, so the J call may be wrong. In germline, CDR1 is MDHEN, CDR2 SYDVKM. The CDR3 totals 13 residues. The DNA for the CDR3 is TGTGCCAGCAGTTTGGGACAAAACTACGAGCAGTACTTC. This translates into CASSLGQNYEQYF.

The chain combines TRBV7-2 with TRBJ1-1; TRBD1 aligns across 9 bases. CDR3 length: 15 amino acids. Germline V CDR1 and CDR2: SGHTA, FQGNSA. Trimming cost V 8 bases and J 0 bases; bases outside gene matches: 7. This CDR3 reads CASGTGTKMNTEAFF. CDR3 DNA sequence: TGTGCCAGCGGGACAGGGACCAAGATGAACACTGAAGCTTTCTTT.

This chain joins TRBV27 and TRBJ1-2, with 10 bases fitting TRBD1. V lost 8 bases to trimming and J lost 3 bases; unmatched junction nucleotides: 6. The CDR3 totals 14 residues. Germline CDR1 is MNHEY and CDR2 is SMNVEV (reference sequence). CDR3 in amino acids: CASRPGTGDYGYTF. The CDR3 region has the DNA TGTGCCAGCCGTCCCGGGACAGGGGACTATGGCTACACCTTC.

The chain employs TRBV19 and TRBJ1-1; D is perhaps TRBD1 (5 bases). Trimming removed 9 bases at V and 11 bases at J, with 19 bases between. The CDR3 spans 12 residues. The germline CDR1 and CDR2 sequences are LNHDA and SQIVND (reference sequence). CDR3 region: CASLGPAPEAFF. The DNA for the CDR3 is TGTGCCAGCCTGGGACCTGCCCCGGAGGCTTTCTTT.

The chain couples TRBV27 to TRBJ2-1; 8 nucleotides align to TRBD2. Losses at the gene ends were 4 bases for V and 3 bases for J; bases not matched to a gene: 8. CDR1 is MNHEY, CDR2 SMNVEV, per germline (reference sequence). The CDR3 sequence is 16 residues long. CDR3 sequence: CASSSTGLAVYNEQFF. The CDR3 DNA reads TGTGCCAGCAGTTCAACCGGACTAGCTGTCTACAATGAGCAGTTCTTC.

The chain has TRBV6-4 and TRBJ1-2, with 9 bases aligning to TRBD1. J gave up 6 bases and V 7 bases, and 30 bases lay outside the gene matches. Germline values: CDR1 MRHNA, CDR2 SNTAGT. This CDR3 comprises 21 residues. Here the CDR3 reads CASTDSPISAGGDRADDGYTF. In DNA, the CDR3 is TGTGCCAGCACCGACTCCCCGATCAGCGCAGGTGGGGACAGGGCCGACGATGGCTACACCTTC.

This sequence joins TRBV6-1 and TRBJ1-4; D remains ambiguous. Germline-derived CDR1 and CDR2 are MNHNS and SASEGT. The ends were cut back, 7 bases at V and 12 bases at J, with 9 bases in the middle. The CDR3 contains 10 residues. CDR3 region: CASKQTELFF. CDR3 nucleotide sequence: TGTGCCAGCAAACAGACCGAACTGTTTTTT.

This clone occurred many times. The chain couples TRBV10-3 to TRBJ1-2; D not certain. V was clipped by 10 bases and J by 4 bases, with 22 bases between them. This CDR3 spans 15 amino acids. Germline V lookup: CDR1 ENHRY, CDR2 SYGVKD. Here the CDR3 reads CATRTVGRGAYGYTF. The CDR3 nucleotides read TGTGCCACCAGGACTGTGGGCCGGGGAGCCTATGGCTACACCTTC.

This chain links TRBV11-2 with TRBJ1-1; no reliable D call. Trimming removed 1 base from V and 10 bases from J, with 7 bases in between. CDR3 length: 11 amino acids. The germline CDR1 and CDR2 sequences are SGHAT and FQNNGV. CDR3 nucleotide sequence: TGTGCCAGCAGCTTAGCCGCCCCAGCTTTCTTT. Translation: CASSLAAPAFF.

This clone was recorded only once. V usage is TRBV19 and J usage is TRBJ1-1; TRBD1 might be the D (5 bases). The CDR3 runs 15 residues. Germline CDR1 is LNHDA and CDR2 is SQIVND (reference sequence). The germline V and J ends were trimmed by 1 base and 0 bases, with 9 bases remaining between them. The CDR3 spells CASSIAPGMNTEAFF. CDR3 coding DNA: TGTGCCAGTAGTATAGCCCCAGGGATGAACACTGAAGCTTTCTTT.

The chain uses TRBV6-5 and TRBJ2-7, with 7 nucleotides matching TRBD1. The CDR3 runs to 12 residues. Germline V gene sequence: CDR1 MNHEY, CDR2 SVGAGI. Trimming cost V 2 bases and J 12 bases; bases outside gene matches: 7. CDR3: CASSYGWDSRYF. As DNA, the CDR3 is TGTGCCAGCAGTTACGGTTGGGACAGCCGGTACTTC.

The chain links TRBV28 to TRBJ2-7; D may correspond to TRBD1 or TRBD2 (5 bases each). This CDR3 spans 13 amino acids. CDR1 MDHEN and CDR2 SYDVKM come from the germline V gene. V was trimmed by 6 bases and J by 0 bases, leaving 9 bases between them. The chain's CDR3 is CASRPGASYEQYF. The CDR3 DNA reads TGTGCCAGCAGGCCCGGGGCCTCCTACGAGCAGTACTTC.

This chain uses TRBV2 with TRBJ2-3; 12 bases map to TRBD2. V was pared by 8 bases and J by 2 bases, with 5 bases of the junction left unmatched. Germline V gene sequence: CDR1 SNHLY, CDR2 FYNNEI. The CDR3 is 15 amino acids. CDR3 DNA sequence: TGTGCCAGCTCTAGCGGGAGGGTAGACACAGATACGCAGTATTTT. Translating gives CASSSGRVDTDTQYF.